Listed below are T cell receptor beta chains from one sample, sequenced in a study of CD8 T cells in Susac syndrome. TCRdb passed the immunoSEQ multiplex PCR reads through MiXCR, listing each CDR3 protein once. The sample has a few hundred thousand distinct CDR3 sequences, 75% to 85% seen once. Sequencing was carried out using CD8+ T cells from PBMCs. These receptors all stem from a human donor with multiple sclerosis. Each CDR3 is given with its conserved first and last residue. D genes are given only for firm matches. Some rows mark clone size as missing; the rest say once, few, many or name a class of expanded clone.

>-|-|TRBJ2-3|TRBV5-5
TGTGCCAGCAGCCCAGCTCTTTCAGAAATCACAGATACGCAGTATTTT
CASSPALSEITDTQYF
>-|-|TRBJ2-5|TRBV11-2
TGTGCCACCGGGTCGGGGGTAGGAATGGAGACCCAGTACTTC
CATGSGVGMETQYF
>-|few|TRBJ1-1|TRBV4-1
TGCGCCAGCAGCCAAGAGGACAGCTACACTGAAGCTTTCTTT
CASSQEDSYTEAFF
>-|-|TRBJ2-2|TRBV7-6
TGTGCCAGCAGCTACATGGCAGGGGGGACCGGGGAGCTGTTTTTT
CASSYMAGGTGELFF
>TRBD2|once|TRBJ2-3|TRBV6-2/TRBV6-3
TGTGCCAGCAGTTACCGTACTGAACTAGCGGGAGGGCCAGATACGCAGTATTTT
CASSYRTELAGGPDTQYF
>TRBD2|-|TRBJ2-1|TRBV28
TGTGCCAGCAGTTTCCTCGCGGGAGGGTACAGTGAGCAGTTCTTC
CASSFLAGGYSEQFF
>-|-|TRBJ2-5|TRBV20-1
TGCAGTTCTAGGTTAGAGACCCAGTACTTC
CSSRLETQYF
>-|-|TRBJ1-1|TRBV10-3
TGTGCCATGGGGACATCGGACACTGAAGCTTTCTTT
CAMGTSDTEAFF
>-|-|TRBJ2-1|TRBV28
TGTGCCAGCAGTTTTGCGCGGAATGAGCAGTTCTTC
CASSFARNEQFF
>TRBD2|-|TRBJ2-2|TRBV13
TGTGCCAGCAGCGCCATCGGGCTAGCGGGAGTTAGGACCGGGGAGCTGTTTTTT
CASSAIGLAGVRTGELFF
>-|-|TRBJ2-7|TRBV28
TGTGCCAGCAGTTTTAGCCACGAGCAGTACTTC
CASSFSHEQYF
>TRBD1|-|TRBJ1-4|TRBV4-3
TGCGCCAGCAGCGTGCACGGGACAGCAAATGAAAAACTGTTTTTT
CASSVHGTANEKLFF
>-|few|TRBJ1-1|TRBV4-1
TGCGCCAGCAGCCAAGATCCGAACACTGAAGCTTTCTTT
CASSQDPNTEAFF
>-|-|TRBJ2-5|TRBV7-9
TGTGCCAGCAGCTTTGGCGCCGTACAAGAGACCCAGTACTTC
CASSFGAVQETQYF
>-|-|TRBJ2-5|TRBV7-8
TGTGCCAGCAGCCGTCTCGATATAAGGAGCAACCAAGAGACCCAGTACTTC
CASSRLDIRSNQETQYF